This T cell receptor beta chain derives from a study of shared clonotypes between healthy human individuals. The V gene lost 2 bases and the J gene lost 8 bases, with 18 bases spanning the gap. The CDR3 is made up of 16 amino acids. Looked up from germline, CDR1 is LNHDA and CDR2 is SQIVND (reference sequence). Method: immunoSEQ multiplex PCR; TCRdb's copy keeps in-frame clones and lacks some. The table includes about 2,500,000 clones, 85% to 95% detected once. Broader study findings: Non-shared clonotypes displayed generation probabilities falling below those of clonotypes present in all four donors. Generally, naive subsets came out with larger estimated richness than memory subsets. Sequencing depth was expected to affect clonotype sharing among donors. The study drew on few donors, limiting represented genetic and exposure-history diversity.

Comment on this clone: Its antigen is unidentified.

Sequenced material: naive CD4+ T cells sorted from blood. Sample subset: CD45RA+ positively selected. The chain combines TRBV19 with TRBJ1-4, with D hard to call. The TCR originated in a man aged 18 to 30 in good health. CDR3 residues: CASSINRPQPPEKLFF. In DNA form, the CDR3 reads TGTGCCAGTAGTATAAACCGGCCGCAACCCCCGGAAAAACTGTTTTTT.